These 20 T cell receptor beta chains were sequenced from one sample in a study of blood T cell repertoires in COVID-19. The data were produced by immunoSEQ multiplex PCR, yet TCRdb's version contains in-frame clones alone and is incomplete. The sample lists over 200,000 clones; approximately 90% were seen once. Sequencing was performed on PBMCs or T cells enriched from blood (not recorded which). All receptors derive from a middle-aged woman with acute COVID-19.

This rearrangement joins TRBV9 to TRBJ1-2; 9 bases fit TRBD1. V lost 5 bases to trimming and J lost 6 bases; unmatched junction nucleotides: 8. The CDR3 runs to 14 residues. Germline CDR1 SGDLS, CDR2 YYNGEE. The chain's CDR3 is CASRPGQGRNGYTF. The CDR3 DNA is TGTGCCAGCAGGCCCGGACAGGGGAGGAATGGCTACACCTTC.

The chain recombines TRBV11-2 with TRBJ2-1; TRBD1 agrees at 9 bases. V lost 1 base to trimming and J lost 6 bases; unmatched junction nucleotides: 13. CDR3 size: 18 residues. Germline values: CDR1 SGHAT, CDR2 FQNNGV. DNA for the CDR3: TGTGCCAGCAGCTTAGGACGGACAACAGGGGGCAGGGTCAATGAGCAGTTCTTC. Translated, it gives CASSLGRTTGGRVNEQFF.

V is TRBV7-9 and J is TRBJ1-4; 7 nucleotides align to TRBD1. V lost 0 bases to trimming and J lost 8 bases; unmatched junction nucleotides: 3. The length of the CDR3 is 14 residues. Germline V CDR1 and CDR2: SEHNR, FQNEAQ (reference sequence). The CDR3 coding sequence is TGTGCCAGCAGCTTAGCAGGGGGCCGAGAAAAACTGTTTTTT. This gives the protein CASSLAGGREKLFF.

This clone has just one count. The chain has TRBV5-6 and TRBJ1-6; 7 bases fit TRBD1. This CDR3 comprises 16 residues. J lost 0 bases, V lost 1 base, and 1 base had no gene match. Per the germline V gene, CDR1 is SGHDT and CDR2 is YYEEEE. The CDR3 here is CASSLRDSSYNSPLHF. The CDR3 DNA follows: TGTGCCAGCAGCTTGCGGGACAGCTCCTATAATTCACCCCTCCACTTT.

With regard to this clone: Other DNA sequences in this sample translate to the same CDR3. The CDR3: CASSLRGGQETQYF. DNA of the CDR3: TGTGCCAGCAGCCTTAGGGGGGGCCAAGAGACCCAGTACTTC. This chain links TRBV3-1 (or the pseudogene TRBV3-2) with TRBJ2-5; tentative D call: TRBD2 (7 bases). V shed 4 bases and J shed 1 base, with 10 bases lying between them. Germline CDR1 reads LGHDT; CDR2 reads YNNKEL (reference sequence). The CDR3 sequence is 14 residues long.

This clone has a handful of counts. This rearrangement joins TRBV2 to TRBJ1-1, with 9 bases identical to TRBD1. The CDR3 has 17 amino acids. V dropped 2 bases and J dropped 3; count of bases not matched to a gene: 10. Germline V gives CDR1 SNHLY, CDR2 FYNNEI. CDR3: CASSELGQGNVDTEAFF. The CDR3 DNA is TGTGCCAGCAGTGAACTGGGACAGGGTAACGTCGACACTGAAGCTTTCTTT.

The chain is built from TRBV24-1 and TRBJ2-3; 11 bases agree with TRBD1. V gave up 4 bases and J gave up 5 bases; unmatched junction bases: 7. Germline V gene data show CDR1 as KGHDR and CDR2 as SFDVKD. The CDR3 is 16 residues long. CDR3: CATSDGGTGGLDTQYF. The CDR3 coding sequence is TGTGCCACCAGTGACGGGGGGACAGGGGGGTTAGATACGCAGTATTTT.

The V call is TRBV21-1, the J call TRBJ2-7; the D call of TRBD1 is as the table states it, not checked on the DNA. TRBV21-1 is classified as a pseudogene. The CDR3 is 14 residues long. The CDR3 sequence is CASSKRQSSYEQYV. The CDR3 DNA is TGTGCCAGCAGCAAAAGACAAAGCTCCTACGAGCAGTACGTC.

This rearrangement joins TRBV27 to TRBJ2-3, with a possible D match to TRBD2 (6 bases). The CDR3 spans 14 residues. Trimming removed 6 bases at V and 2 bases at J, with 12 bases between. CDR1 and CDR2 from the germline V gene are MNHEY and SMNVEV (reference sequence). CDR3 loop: CASSREAHTDTQYF. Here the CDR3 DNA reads TGTGCCAGCAGCAGGGAGGCACACACAGATACGCAGTATTTT.

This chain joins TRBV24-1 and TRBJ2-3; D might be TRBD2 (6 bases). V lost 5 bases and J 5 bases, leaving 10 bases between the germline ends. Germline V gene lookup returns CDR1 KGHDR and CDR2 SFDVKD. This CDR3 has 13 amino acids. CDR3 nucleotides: TGTGCCACCAGTGTGGGTAGCGGAGATACGCAGTATTTT. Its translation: CATSVGSGDTQYF.

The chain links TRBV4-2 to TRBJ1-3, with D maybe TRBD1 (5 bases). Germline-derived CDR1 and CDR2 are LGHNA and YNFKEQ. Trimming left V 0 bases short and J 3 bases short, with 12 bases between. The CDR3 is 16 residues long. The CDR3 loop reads CASSQESRVFGNTIYF. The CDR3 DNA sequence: TGTGCCAGCAGCCAAGAATCCAGGGTCTTTGGAAACACCATATATTTT.

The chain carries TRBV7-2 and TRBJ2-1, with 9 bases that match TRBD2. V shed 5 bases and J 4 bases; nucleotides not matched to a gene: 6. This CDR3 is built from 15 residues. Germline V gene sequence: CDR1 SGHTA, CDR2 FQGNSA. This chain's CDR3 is CASSPSSGAYNEQFF. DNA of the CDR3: TGTGCCAGCAGCCCCTCTAGCGGGGCGTACAATGAGCAGTTCTTC.

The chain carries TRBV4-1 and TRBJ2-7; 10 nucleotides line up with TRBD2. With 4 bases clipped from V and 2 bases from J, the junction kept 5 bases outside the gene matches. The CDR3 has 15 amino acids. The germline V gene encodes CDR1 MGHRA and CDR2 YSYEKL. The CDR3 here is CASSLRLAGAYEQYF. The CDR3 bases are TGCGCCAGCAGCCTTCGGCTAGCGGGGGCCTACGAGCAGTACTTC.

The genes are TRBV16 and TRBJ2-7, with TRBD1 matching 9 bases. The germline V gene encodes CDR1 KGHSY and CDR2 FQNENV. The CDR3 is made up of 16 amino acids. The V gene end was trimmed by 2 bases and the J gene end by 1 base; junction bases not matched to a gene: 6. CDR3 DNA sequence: TGTGCCAGCAGCCAAGGGGACAGGGTGACTTCCTACGAGCAGTACTTC. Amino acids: CASSQGDRVTSYEQYF.

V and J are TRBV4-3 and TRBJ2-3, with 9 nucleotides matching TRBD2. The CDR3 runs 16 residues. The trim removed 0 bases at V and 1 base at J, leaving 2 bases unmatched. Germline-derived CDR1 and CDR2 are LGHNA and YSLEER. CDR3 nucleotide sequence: TGCGCCAGCAGCCAAGATTCTAGCGGGGGCACAGATACGCAGTATTTT. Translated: CASSQDSSGGTDTQYF.

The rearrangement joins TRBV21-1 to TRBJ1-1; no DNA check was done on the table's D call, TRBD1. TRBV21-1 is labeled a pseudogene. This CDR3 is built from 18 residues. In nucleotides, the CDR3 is TGTGCCAGTAGGGACACACGGAAAGATCGGAAGGTGAACACTGAAGCTTTCTTT. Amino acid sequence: CASRDTRKDRKVNTEAFF.

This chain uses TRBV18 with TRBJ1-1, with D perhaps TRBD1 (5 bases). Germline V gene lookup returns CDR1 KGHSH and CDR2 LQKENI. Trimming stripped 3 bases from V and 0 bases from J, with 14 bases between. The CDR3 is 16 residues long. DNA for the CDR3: TGTGCCAGCTCACCTGGGATTTCAGGGATGAACACTGAAGCTTTCTTT. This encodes CASSPGISGMNTEAFF.

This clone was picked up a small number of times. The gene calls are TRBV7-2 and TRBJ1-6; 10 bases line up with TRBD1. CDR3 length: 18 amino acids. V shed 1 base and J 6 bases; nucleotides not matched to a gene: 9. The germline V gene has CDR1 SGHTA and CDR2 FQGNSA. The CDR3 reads CASSLGLLGTGVNSPLHF. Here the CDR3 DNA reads TGTGCCAGCAGCTTAGGGCTACTAGGGACAGGGGTTAATTCACCCCTCCACTTT.

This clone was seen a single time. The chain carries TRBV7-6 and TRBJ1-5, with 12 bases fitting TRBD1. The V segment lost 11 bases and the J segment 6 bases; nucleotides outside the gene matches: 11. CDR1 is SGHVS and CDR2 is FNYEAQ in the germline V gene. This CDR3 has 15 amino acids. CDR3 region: CACGGQGAPGQPQHF. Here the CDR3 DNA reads TGTGCCTGCGGGGGACAGGGGGCGCCGGGTCAGCCCCAGCATTTT.

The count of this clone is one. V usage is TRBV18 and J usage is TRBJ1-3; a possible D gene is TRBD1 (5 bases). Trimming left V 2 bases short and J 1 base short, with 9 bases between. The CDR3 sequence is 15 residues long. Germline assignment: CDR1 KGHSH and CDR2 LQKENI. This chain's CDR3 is CASSPTGDSGNTIYF. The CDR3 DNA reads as TGTGCCAGCTCACCAACAGGAGATTCTGGAAACACCATATATTTT.